Below, 24 T cell receptor beta chains from the same sample are listed, as sequenced in a study of CD8 T cells in ankylosing spondylitis. TCRdb recomputed calls from the 5' RACE reads with MiXCR, one row per CDR3 protein. Among about 230,000 distinct CDR3 sequences, approximately 8.4% were seen once, and the ten largest hold around 4.9%. What was sequenced was blood, either unsorted or a sorted T cell fraction (not recorded which). The receptors here all came from a female donor with ankylosing spondylitis or in good health (not recorded which).

This clonotype was detected many times. The chain carries TRBV5-1 and TRBJ2-7, with 11 bases aligning to TRBD2. Unmatched junction bases numbered 29, after V lost 4 bases and J lost 2 bases. The CDR3 runs to 23 residues. The V gene's germline CDR1 is SGHRS and CDR2 YFSETQ. Here the CDR3 DNA reads TGCGCCAGCAGCCTAAGTAACCGGGACACTCCGGGACTAGCGGTACGAAGTCCCTACGAGCAGTACTTC. This encodes CASSLSNRDTPGLAVRSPYEQYF.

The V gene is TRBV6-6, the J gene TRBJ2-3, with D perhaps TRBD2 (6 bases). Germline assignment: CDR1 MNHNY and CDR2 SVGAGI (reference sequence). The CDR3 covers 13 residues. V lost 7 bases and J lost 1, with 9 bases in between. The CDR3 protein is CASTASGTDTQYF. In DNA, the CDR3 is TGTGCCAGCACGGCTAGCGGCACAGATACGCAGTATTTT.

This clonotype showed up many times. The DNA for the CDR3 is TGTGCCAGCAGCGGGACGCGAGCCTACGAGCAGTACTTC. This sequence encodes CASSGTRAYEQYF. The chain recombines TRBV5-5 with TRBJ2-7; D possibly uses TRBD1 or TRBD2 (5 bases each). CDR1 and CDR2 (germline): SGHKS, YYEKEE (reference sequence). Deletions cut 4 bases from V and 2 bases from J, with 10 bases between. The CDR3 consists of 13 residues.

This clonotype was recorded at least ten times. V usage is TRBV18 and J usage is TRBJ1-5; D perhaps matches TRBD1 (6 bases). CDR3 length equals 16 residues. V lost 6 bases to trimming and J lost 1 base, with 16 bases between them. Germline lookup yields CDR1 KGHSH and CDR2 LQKENI. CDR3 in DNA: TGTGCCAGCTCCCCCCGGGGTCAGGGGAGCAATCAGCCCCAGCATTTT. Protein product: CASSPRGQGSNQPQHF.

This clonotype showed up just a few times. The chain uses TRBV20-1 and TRBJ1-2, with D perhaps matching TRBD1 (5 bases). The CDR3 is 13 residues long. CDR1 DFQATT and CDR2 SNEGSKA come from the germline V gene (reference sequence). Trimming removed 1 base from V and 4 bases from J, with 10 bases in between. The CDR3 protein is CSARVRDGYGYTF. DNA for the CDR3: TGCAGTGCTAGAGTCCGGGACGGCTATGGCTACACCTTC.

This clonotype was counted at least ten times. This chain connects TRBV6-6 to TRBJ2-5, with 7 bases lining up with TRBD1. The V gene's germline CDR1 is MNHNY and CDR2 SVGAGI (reference sequence). Unmatched junction bases numbered 6, after V lost 0 bases and J lost 5 bases. This CDR3 contains 15 residues. CDR3 DNA: TGTGCCAGCAGTTACTCGGGGCCCAGGGGGGAGACCCAGTACTTC. This encodes CASSYSGPRGETQYF.

At least ten counts were recorded for this clonotype. The chain has TRBV7-2 and TRBJ2-7; tentative D call: TRBD1 (6 bases). The CDR3 is 16 residues long. The V gene's germline CDR1 is SGHTA and CDR2 FQGNSA. Between the trimmed V and J ends, which lost 4 bases and 2 bases, there was a span of 18 bases. CDR3 in DNA: TGTGCCAGCAGCTCCCCCCGTGGGACACCTCCCTACGAGCAGTACTTC. It yields the protein CASSSPRGTPPYEQYF.

This clonotype has a count of ten or more. The chain joins TRBV4-3 to TRBJ1-4, with D unresolved. V shed 5 bases and J shed 8 bases, with 15 bases lying between them. Germline CDR1 reads LGHNA; CDR2 reads YSLEER. The length of the CDR3 is 14 residues. The CDR3 sequence is CASSLAYPREKLFF. For the CDR3, the DNA is TGCGCCAGCAGCTTAGCGTACCCGAGGGAAAAACTGTTTTTT.

The sample holds a few counts of this clonotype. The chain uses TRBV5-1 and TRBJ2-7; 16 positions match TRBD2. The germline V gene has CDR1 SGHRS and CDR2 YFSETQ. The CDR3 is made up of 16 amino acids. Trimming cost V 5 bases and J 5 bases; bases outside gene matches: 7. Here the CDR3 DNA reads TGCGCCAGCAGGGCCGGGACTAGCGGGAGGGTTGACGAGCAGTACTTC. It encodes CASRAGTSGRVDEQYF. Full variable domain (remainder filled in from reference TRBV5-1 and TRBJ2-7): KAGVTQTPRYLIKTRGQQVTLSCSPISGHRSVSWYQQTPGQGLQFLFEYFSETQRNKGNFPGRFSGRQFSNSRSEMNVSTLELGDSALYLCASRAGTSGRVDEQYFGPGTRLTVT.

This clonotype was detected ten times or more. The chain has TRBV7-9 and TRBJ2-3; D unclear. The length of the CDR3 is 15 residues. Germline V gene data show CDR1 as SEHNR and CDR2 as FQNEAQ (reference sequence). The germline V and J ends were trimmed by 1 base and 7 bases, with 15 bases remaining between them. The CDR3: CASSLDGRLLYTQYF. DNA for the CDR3: TGTGCCAGCAGCTTAGATGGTCGGTTGTTGTATACGCAGTATTTT.

There are many counts of this clonotype. The J gene is TRBJ1-2, the V gene TRBV18; no definite D call. CDR3 size: 13 residues. Germline V gives CDR1 KGHSH, CDR2 LQKENI. V lost 1 base to trimming and J lost 2 bases, with 5 bases between them. The CDR3 spells CASSPQDNYGYTF. CDR3 DNA: TGTGCCAGCTCACCACAGGACAACTATGGCTACACCTTC. The whole variable domain, remainder taken from reference TRBV18 and TRBJ1-2, is NAGVMQNPRHLVRRRGQEARLRCSPMKGHSHVYWYRQLPEEGLKFMVYLQKENIIDESGMPKERFSAEFPKEGPSILRIQQVVRGDSAAYFCASSPQDNYGYTFGSGTRLTVV.

This clonotype was recorded many times. The CDR3 region has the DNA TGCAGTGCTAGCGGAGACACTGACGAGCAGTACTTC. Its protein is CSASGDTDEQYF. This chain connects TRBV20-1 to TRBJ2-7; D gene uncertain. Trimming stripped 3 bases from V and 5 bases from J, with 11 bases between. The CDR3 is 12 amino acids. Germline-derived CDR1 and CDR2 are DFQATT and SNEGSKA (reference sequence).

This clonotype was detected ten times or more. The gene calls are TRBV5-1 and TRBJ2-7; D is unresolved. With 3 bases removed from V and 4 bases from J, the gap between germline ends came to 11 bases. Germline V gene sequence: CDR1 SGHRS, CDR2 YFSETQ. CDR3 length equals 13 residues. The CDR3 sequence is CASSSPAGYEQYF. For the CDR3, the DNA is TGCGCCAGCAGCTCCCCGGCTGGTTACGAGCAGTACTTC.

This clonotype was recorded at least ten times. The chain carries TRBV29-1 and TRBJ1-1, with 11 bases fitting TRBD1. Per the germline V gene, CDR1 is SQVTM and CDR2 is ANQGSEA. The length of the CDR3 is 13 residues. The ends lost 6 bases at V and 4 bases at J; junction bases unmatched: 4. As DNA, the CDR3 is TGCAGCGTACGAGGGACAGGGGGCACTGAAGCTTTCTTT. The encoded protein is CSVRGTGGTEAFF.

This clonotype was observed many times. The genes are TRBV7-2 and TRBJ2-2; 9 bases line up with TRBD2. J was trimmed by 4 bases and V by 4 bases; bases with no gene match: 10. Germline V gene sequence: CDR1 SGHTA, CDR2 FQGNSA. The CDR3 is 17 amino acids. The CDR3 here is CASSSALAGEFTGELFF. DNA of the CDR3: TGTGCCAGCAGCTCCGCCTTAGCGGGAGAATTCACCGGGGAGCTGTTTTTT.

This clonotype was seen ten or more times. The chain uses TRBV6-5 and TRBJ2-5; D is ambiguous. Germline-derived CDR1 and CDR2 are MNHEY and SVGAGI. The CDR3 has 14 residues. V shed 0 bases and J shed 3 bases, with 8 bases lying between them. The CDR3 DNA follows: TGTGCCAGCAGTTACTCGATGTGGAAAGAGACCCAGTACTTC. This gives the protein CASSYSMWKETQYF.

This clonotype has ten or more counts. In DNA, the CDR3 is TGCAGTGCCTACCGGGACAGGGGGTCTGGTGAGCAGTTCTTC. The encoded protein is CSAYRDRGSGEQFF. The chain uses TRBV20-1 and TRBJ2-1; 11 bases map to TRBD1. Germline lookup yields CDR1 DFQATT and CDR2 SNEGSKA (reference sequence). The length of the CDR3 is 14 residues. V lost 6 bases and J lost 9; bases outside the gene matches: 10.

Many counts were recorded for this clonotype. The chain carries TRBV4-3 and TRBJ1-2, with 7 bases lining up with TRBD1. The CDR3 extends over 13 amino acids. J lost 5 bases, V lost 3 bases, and 3 bases had no gene match. Per germline, CDR1 LGHNA and CDR2 YSLEER. The CDR3 reads CASSQAGGYGYTF. CDR3 DNA sequence: TGCGCCAGCAGCCAGGCAGGGGGGTATGGCTACACCTTC.

In this sample, this clonotype turned up many times. The V gene is TRBV20-1, the J gene TRBJ1-6; 9 positions agree with TRBD1. The V gene end was trimmed by 1 base and the J gene end by 7 bases; junction bases not matched to a gene: 5. The CDR3 runs 15 residues. The germline gives CDR1 DFQATT, CDR2 SNEGSKA (reference sequence). In DNA, the CDR3 is TGCAGTGCTAGAGCTCCGGGACAGGGAAATTCACCCCTCCACTTT. The encoded protein is CSARAPGQGNSPLHF.

This clonotype was detected only a few times. V usage is TRBV27 and J usage is TRBJ2-7, with unresolved D. Germline-derived CDR1 and CDR2 are MNHEY and SMNVEV (reference sequence). This CDR3 contains 13 residues. Trimming took 0 bases from V and 5 from J, leaving 8 bases between them. CDR3 region: CASSLSTIHEQYF. The CDR3 DNA reads as TGTGCCAGCAGTTTATCCACTATCCACGAGCAGTACTTC.

The rearrangement links TRBV7-2 to TRBJ2-3; D gene unclear. The CDR3 spans 13 residues. Germline V gives CDR1 SGHTA, CDR2 FQGNSA. V lost 7 bases and J lost 4, with 12 bases in between. The CDR3 DNA reads TGTGCCAGCATGACGGACCCGCCAGATACGCAGTATTTT. Its translation is CASMTDPPDTQYF.

This clonotype was seen at least ten times. The rearrangement joins TRBV11-2 to TRBJ2-1; TRBD2 matches 12 bases. This CDR3 is built from 18 residues. Per germline, CDR1 SGHAT and CDR2 FQNNGV. V shed 2 bases, J shed 7 bases, and the junction held 12 bases outside the gene matches. As DNA, the CDR3 is TGTGCCAGCAGCTTAATTGGTTCGACTAGCGGGAGCGGGAATGAGCAGTTCTTC. Protein: CASSLIGSTSGSGNEQFF.

This clonotype was counted many times. This chain joins TRBV15 and TRBJ1-1; D uncertain. The germline V gene has CDR1 LNHNV and CDR2 YYDKDF (reference sequence). The CDR3 contains 14 residues. V was shortened by 0 bases and J by 5 bases, with 10 bases between the two germline ends. CDR3: CATSRDWSGTEAFF. Written as DNA, the CDR3 is TGTGCCACCAGCAGAGATTGGAGCGGGACTGAAGCTTTCTTT.

This clonotype was counted at least ten times. The chain couples TRBV20-1 to TRBJ2-1; D might be TRBD1 (6 bases). The germline gives CDR1 DFQATT, CDR2 SNEGSKA (reference sequence). Trimming cost V 6 bases and J 5 bases, with 17 bases left between them. The CDR3 contains 14 residues. DNA for the CDR3: TGCAGTGCCACTCCCGGGACAAGAGACAATGAGCAGTTCTTC. Translated, it gives CSATPGTRDNEQFF.